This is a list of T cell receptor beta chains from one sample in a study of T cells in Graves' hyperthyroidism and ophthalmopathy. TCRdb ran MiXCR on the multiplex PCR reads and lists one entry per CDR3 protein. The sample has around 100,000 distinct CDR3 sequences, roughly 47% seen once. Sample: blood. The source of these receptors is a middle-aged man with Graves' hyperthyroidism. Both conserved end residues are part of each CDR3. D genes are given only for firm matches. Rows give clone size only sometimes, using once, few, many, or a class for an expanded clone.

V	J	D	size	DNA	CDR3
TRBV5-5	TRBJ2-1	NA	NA	TGTGCCAGCAGCGTGGGCTCCTACAATGAGCAGTTCTTC	CASSVGSYNEQFF
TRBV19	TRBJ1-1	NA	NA	TGTGCCAGTAGTCCGGCTGGCGCTGAAGCTTTCTTT	CASSPAGAEAFF
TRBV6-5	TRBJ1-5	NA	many	TGTGCCAGCAGTTCGGACCGACATAGCAATCAGCCCCAGCATTTT	CASSSDRHSNQPQHF
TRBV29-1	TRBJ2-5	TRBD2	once	TGCAGCGTCGGGACTAGCGAGTACAATGAGACCCAGTACTTC	CSVGTSEYNETQYF
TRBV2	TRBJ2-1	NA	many	TGTGCCAGCAGCGCTAGGGGTCCGGGGGAGTCCTACAATGAGCAGTTCTTC	CASSARGPGESYNEQFF
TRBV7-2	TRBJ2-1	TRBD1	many	TGTGCCAGCAGCTTCAGGGGGAAAAATTCCTACAATGAGCAGTTCTTC	CASSFRGKNSYNEQFF
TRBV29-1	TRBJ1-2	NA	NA	TGCAGCGTTGTTGGCGGCAGGGGACACTATGGCTACACCTTC	CSVVGGRGHYGYTF
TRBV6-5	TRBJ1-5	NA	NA	TGTGCCAGCAGTTACGATAGCGGGCCCGATCAGCCCCAGCATTTT	CASSYDSGPDQPQHF
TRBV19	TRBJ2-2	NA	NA	TGTGCCAGTAGTATGGGGCGGCCCGGGGAGCTGTTTTTT	CASSMGRPGELFF
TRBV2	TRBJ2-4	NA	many	TGTGCCAGCTTCCAGGCCGGGAGCGGAGTTCAGTACTTC	CASFQAGSGVQYF
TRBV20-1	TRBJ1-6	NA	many	TGCAGTGCTAGAGATCGCAGTTATAATTCACCCCTCCACTTT	CSARDRSYNSPLHF
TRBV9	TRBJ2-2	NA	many	TGTGCCAGCAGCGTCTTTATGAACACCGGGGAGCTGTTTTTT	CASSVFMNTGELFF
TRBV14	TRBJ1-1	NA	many	TGTGCCAGCAGCCAAGTACTGGGGCTTGGGACTGAAGCTTTCTTT	CASSQVLGLGTEAFF
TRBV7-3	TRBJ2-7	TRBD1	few	TGTGCCAGCAGCTTTGGACAGGGACCCTACGAGCAGTACTTC	CASSFGQGPYEQYF
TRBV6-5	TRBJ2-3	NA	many	TGTGCCAGCAGTTACTCGAAATTCGGTTCGGATACGCAGTATTTT	CASSYSKFGSDTQYF
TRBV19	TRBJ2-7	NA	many	TGTGCCAGTAGTGTCGGACCGGGACTCCCCTACGAGCAGTACTTC	CASSVGPGLPYEQYF
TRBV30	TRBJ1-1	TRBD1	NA	TGTGCCTGGAGTACGGACAGGGGGTTTGCTTTCTTT	CAWSTDRGFAFF
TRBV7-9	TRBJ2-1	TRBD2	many	TGTGCCATCGAGAGCGGGAGGGCCGGGAATGAGCAGTTCTTC	CAIESGRAGNEQFF
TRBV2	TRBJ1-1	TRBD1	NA	TGTGCCAGCAGTTCCCCCCCTGGACAGGGAGGCACTGAAGCTTTCTTT	CASSSPPGQGGTEAFF
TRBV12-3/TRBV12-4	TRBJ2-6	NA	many	TGTGCCAGCAGTTTAGGGGGCAGTCGGTCTGGGGCCAACGTCCTGACTTTC	CASSLGGSRSGANVLTF
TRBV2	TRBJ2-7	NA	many	TGTGCCAGCAGTCCGGGACGGAGCTCCTACGAGCAGTACTTC	CASSPGRSSYEQYF
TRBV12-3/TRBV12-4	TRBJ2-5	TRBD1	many	TGTGCCAGCAGTTTTCACTCAGACAGGGGAGAGACCCAGTACTTC	CASSFHSDRGETQYF
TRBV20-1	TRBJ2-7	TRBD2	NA	TGCAGTGCTAGAGATCGGGCTAGCGGATCGCAGTACTTC	CSARDRASGSQYF
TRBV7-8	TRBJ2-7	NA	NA	TGTGCCAGCAGCTTAGGGGGAGGCCTTGCCGAGCGGTACTTC	CASSLGGGLAERYF
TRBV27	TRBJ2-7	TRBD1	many	TGTGCCAGCACCGACAGGGGGGGCTACGACGAGCAGTACTTC	CASTDRGGYDEQYF
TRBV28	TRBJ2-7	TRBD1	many	TGTGCCAGCAGTTTATCGCGACAGGGGAACTACGAGCAGTACTTC	CASSLSRQGNYEQYF
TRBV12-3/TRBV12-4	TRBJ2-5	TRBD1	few	TGTGCCAGCAGTTTAGCTTGGACAGGGGGCCCCCAAGAGACCCAGTACTTC	CASSLAWTGGPQETQYF
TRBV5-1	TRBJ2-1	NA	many	TGCGCCAGCAGCCCTGGGACTTCCAATGAGCAGTTCTTC	CASSPGTSNEQFF
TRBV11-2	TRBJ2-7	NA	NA	TGTGCCAGCAGCTTAGATCTCCTGAACACCGGGGAGCAGTACTTC	CASSLDLLNTGEQYF
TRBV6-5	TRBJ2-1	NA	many	TGTGCCAGCAGGAGACGGCCCAATGAGCAGTTCTTC	CASRRRPNEQFF
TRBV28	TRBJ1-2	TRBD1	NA	TGTGCCAGCAGGAACCCTTCTGGACAGGGCCTCTATGGCTACACCTTC	CASRNPSGQGLYGYTF
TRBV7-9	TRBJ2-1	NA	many	TGTGCCAGCAGCTTAGGGCGGTTTAGCTCCTACAATGAGCAGTTCTTC	CASSLGRFSSYNEQFF
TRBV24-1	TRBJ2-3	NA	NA	TGTGCCACCAGTGACCCGGGACTGCTCACGCGGTATTTT	CATSDPGLLTRYF
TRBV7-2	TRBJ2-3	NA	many	TGTGCCAGCAGCTTAGAGAGCACAGATACGCAGTATTTT	CASSLESTDTQYF
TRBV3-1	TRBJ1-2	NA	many	TGTGCCAGCAGCCATGGGACCTCTGGCTACACCTTC	CASSHGTSGYTF
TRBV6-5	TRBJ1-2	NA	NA	TGTGCCAGCAGGGGGCGGTCCGTCTATGGCTACACCTTC	CASRGRSVYGYTF
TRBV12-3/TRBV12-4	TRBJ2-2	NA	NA	TGTGCCAGCACCTCCCCAAACCTGAACACCGGGGAGCTGTTTTTT	CASTSPNLNTGELFF
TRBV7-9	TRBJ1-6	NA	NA	TGTGCCAGCAGCCCTAAAGGGGGCTATAATTCACCCCTCCACTTT	CASSPKGGYNSPLHF
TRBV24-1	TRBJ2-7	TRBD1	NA	TGTGCCACCAGTGGTCCTGGGACAGGAGCACCCTACGAGCAGTACTTC	CATSGPGTGAPYEQYF
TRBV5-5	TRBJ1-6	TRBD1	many	TGTGCCAGCAGCTTGGAGGGACAGGGGAATTCACCCCTCCACTTT	CASSLEGQGNSPLHF